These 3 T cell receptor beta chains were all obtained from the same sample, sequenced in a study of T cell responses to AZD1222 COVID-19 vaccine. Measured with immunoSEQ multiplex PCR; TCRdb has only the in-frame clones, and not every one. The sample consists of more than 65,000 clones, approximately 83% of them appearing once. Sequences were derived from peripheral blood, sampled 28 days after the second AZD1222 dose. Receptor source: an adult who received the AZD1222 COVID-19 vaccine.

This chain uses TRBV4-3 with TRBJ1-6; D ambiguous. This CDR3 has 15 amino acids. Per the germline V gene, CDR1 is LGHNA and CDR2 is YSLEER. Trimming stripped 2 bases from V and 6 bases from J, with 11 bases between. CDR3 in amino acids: CASSQWGEGNSPLHF. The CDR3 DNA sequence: TGCGCCAGCAGCCAATGGGGAGAAGGTAATTCACCCCTCCACTTT.

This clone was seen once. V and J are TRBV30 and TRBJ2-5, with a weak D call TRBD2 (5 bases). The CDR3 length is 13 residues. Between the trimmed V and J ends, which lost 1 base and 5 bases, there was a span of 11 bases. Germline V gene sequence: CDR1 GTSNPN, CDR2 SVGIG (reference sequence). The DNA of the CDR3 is TGTGCCTGGAGTGGTGGAAGGAGGGAGACCCAGTACTTC. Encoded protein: CAWSGGRRETQYF.

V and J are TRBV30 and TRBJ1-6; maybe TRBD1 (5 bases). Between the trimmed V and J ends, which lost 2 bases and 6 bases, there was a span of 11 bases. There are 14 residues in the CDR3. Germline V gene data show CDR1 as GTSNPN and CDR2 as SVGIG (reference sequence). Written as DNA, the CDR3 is TGTGCCTGGAGTAGGGCGGGGGGTAATTCACCCCTCCACTTT. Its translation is CAWSRAGGNSPLHF. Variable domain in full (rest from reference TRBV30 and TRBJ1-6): SQTIHQWPATLVQPVGSPLSLECTVEGTSNPNLYWYRQAAGRGLQLLFYSVGIGQISSEVPQNLSASRPQDRQFILSSKKLLLSDSGFYLCAWSRAGGNSPLHFGNGTRLTVT.